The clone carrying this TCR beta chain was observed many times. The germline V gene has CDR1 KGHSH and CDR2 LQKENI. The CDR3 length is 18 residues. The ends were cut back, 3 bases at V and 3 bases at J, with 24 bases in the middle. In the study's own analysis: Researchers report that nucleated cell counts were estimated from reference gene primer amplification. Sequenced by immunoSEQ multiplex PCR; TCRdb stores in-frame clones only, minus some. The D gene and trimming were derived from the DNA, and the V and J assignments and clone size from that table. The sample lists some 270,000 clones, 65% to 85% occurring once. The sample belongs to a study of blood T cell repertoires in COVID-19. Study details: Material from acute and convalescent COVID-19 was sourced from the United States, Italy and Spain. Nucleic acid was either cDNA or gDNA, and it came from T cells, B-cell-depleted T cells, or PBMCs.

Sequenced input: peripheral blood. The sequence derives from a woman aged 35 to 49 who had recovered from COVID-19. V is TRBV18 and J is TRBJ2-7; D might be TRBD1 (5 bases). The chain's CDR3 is CASSPANYTGLERYEQYF. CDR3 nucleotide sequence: TGTGCCAGCTCACCGGCTAACTACACAGGCCTAGAACGCTACGAGCAGTACTTC.